The clone carrying this T cell receptor (beta chain) has just a few counts. The antigen remains unidentified. Through a sample-barcoded 5' primer and a J-beta primer mix, a second PCR was run for roughly 6 to 11 cycles. TCRdb re-called the 5' RACE reads with MiXCR, one entry per CDR3 protein. The data hold approximately 850,000 distinct CDR3 sequences, with under 45% observed a single time. The data originate from a study of blood T cells in healthy people across ages. Broader study findings: Both naive CD4+ cell counts and diversity were greater in long-lived donors than in aged donors.

Material: blood. The sequence came from a man aged 55 to 70 in good health.

This CDR3 is CASSQEGSSGANVLTF. Here the CDR3 DNA reads TGCGCCAGCAGCCAAGAGGGGAGCTCTGGGGCCAACGTCCTGACTTTC. The chain recombines TRBV4-1 with TRBJ2-6, with D maybe TRBD2 (5 bases). Germline V gene sequence: CDR1 MGHRA, CDR2 YSYEKL. The CDR3 loop spans 16 amino acids. V was cut by 0 bases and J by 0 bases, with 6 bases left in between.